This is a list of T cell receptor beta chains from one sample in a study of post-analysis software for immune sequencing data. From the PCR reads, TCRdb called clonotypes with MiXCR, one entry per CDR3 protein. Seen here are a few hundred thousand distinct CDR3 sequences, approximately 31% observed once, and the top ten hold approximately 5.4%. The specimen was blood. Receptor source: a girl aged 2-17 years with multiple sclerosis. Each CDR3 is given with its conserved first and last residue. A D gene is named only where the DNA matches it firmly. Clone size is not always given. Where it is, it says once, few, many or a class for expanded clones.

clone size	D gene	V gene	J gene	CDR3 DNA	CDR3 protein
few	NA	TRBV4-1	TRBJ2-5	TGCGCCAGCAGCCAAGTCTTGGTGGAGACCCAGTACTTC	CASSQVLVETQYF
few	NA	TRBV2	TRBJ2-4	TGTGCCAGCAGTGAAGCGGAAATTCAGTACTTC	CASSEAEIQYF
NA	NA	TRBV6-4	TRBJ1-1	TGTGCCAGCAGGGGAGTCAGGTTTGAGGGTTTGAACACTGAAGCTTTCTTT	CASRGVRFEGLNTEAFF
NA	TRBD1	TRBV20-1	TRBJ2-1	TGCAGTGCGAGTACCGGGACAGGGGCCTATGAGCAGTTCTTC	CSASTGTGAYEQFF
NA	TRBD2	TRBV20-1	TRBJ2-1	TGCAGTGCTAGCGGACTAGCGGGGGCCTACAATGAGCAGTTCTTC	CSASGLAGAYNEQFF
few	NA	TRBV6-5	TRBJ2-5	TGTGCCAGCAGTTCCGTGGGAGGCGCCCAAGAGACCCAGTACTTC	CASSSVGGAQETQYF
NA	NA	TRBV4-1	TRBJ2-1	TGCGCCAGCAGCCGGTCACCGGCGTTCAATGAGCAGTTCTTC	CASSRSPAFNEQFF
many	TRBD1	TRBV6-4	TRBJ2-7	TGTGCCAGCAGTGCGGGACAGAGCTCCTACGAGCAGTACTTC	CASSAGQSSYEQYF
few	NA	TRBV4-1	TRBJ1-2	TGCGCCAGCAGCCAAGATCCCCCCCGGACTGGAAACTATGGCTACACCTTC	CASSQDPPRTGNYGYTF
few	NA	TRBV7-3	TRBJ2-4	TGTGCCAGCAGTCCAACAGGGTTTGGGATGGGGGAGCAGTACTTC	CASSPTGFGMGEQYF
few	NA	TRBV3-1	TRBJ2-7	TGTGCCAGCAGCCAAGATCTTACCAGTACCTACGAGCAGTACTTC	CASSQDLTSTYEQYF
NA	TRBD1	TRBV12-3/TRBV12-4	TRBJ2-7	TGTGCCAGCAAGCAGGGGGCTGGCGAGCAGTACTTC	CASKQGAGEQYF
few	NA	TRBV7-8	TRBJ2-5	TGTGCCAGCAGCTCGCAGCAGGGGATGGGAGAGACCCAGTACTTC	CASSSQQGMGETQYF
few	NA	TRBV12-3/TRBV12-4	TRBJ2-5	TGTGCCAGCAGCGTATTGGAGGAGACCCAGTACTTC	CASSVLEETQYF
few	NA	TRBV5-1	TRBJ2-7	TGCGCCAGCAGCTCTGGACAGACTCGGGGGGAGCAGTACTTC	CASSSGQTRGEQYF
few	NA	TRBV7-8	TRBJ2-4	TGTGCCAGCAGCTTCGGGGGGGGATCCTCGGGACAGCAGTACTTC	CASSFGGGSSGQQYF
few	TRBD2	TRBV28	TRBJ2-1	TGTGCCAGCATTTACACGGGGGGTTACAATGAGCAGTTCTTC	CASIYTGGYNEQFF
few	TRBD2	TRBV5-1	TRBJ2-3	TGCGCCAGCAAACCCCTGCGGGGGGACGACACAGATACGCAGTATTTT	CASKPLRGDDTDTQYF
few	TRBD1	TRBV6-5	TRBJ1-4	TGTGCCAGCAGTCCCCGGGACAGTTGGGAAAAACTGTTTTTT	CASSPRDSWEKLFF
NA	NA	TRBV6-1	TRBJ1-1	TGTGCCAGCAGTGAGGGGACACGGGGGTTGACTGAAGCTTTCTTT	CASSEGTRGLTEAFF
NA	NA	TRBV25-1	TRBJ1-2	TGTGCCAGCAGTCCCAGGGTTAGGTGGGACTATGGCTACACCTTC	CASSPRVRWDYGYTF
many	NA	TRBV9	TRBJ2-1	TGTGCCAGCAGCCCCGGCGCAGCACTAGCTGGCAATGAGCAGTTCTTC	CASSPGAALAGNEQFF
many	NA	TRBV10-3	TRBJ2-4	TGTGCCATCAGTGAGTCGGTCCAATTCGGACAGTACTTC	CAISESVQFGQYF
once	NA	TRBV10-3	TRBJ1-1	TGTGCCATCAGTGAGGTGGGAGCAGGGAGTGAAGCTTTCTTT	CAISEVGAGSEAFF
NA	TRBD2	TRBV5-1	TRBJ2-3	TGCGCCAGCAGCTGGCGGGGAATTTCGACTAGCGGGACGGATACGCAGTATTTT	CASSWRGISTSGTDTQYF
NA	NA	TRBV9	TRBJ2-5	TGTGCCAGCAGCGCAGCAGGGGAGGGAGAGACCCAGTACTTC	CASSAAGEGETQYF
many	NA	TRBV4-1	TRBJ1-1	TGCGCCAGCAGCCCCAGGGGGAACACTGAAGCTTTCTTT	CASSPRGNTEAFF
few	NA	TRBV4-2	TRBJ1-5	TGTGCCAGCAGCCAGGGGTTCAATCAGCCCCAGCATTTT	CASSQGFNQPQHF
few	NA	TRBV19	TRBJ1-2	TGTGCCAGTAGTCGGGAGAGCACCGCTCCCAGGGATGGCTACACCTTC	CASSRESTAPRDGYTF
few	NA	TRBV5-1	TRBJ2-1	TGCGCCAGCAGCTTGCTGGTGGACCCACCTGAGCAGTTCTTC	CASSLLVDPPEQFF
few	NA	TRBV18	TRBJ2-6	TGTGCCAGCTCACCAGGGGCATCTGGGGCCAACGTCCTGACTTTC	CASSPGASGANVLTF
few	NA	TRBV5-1	TRBJ1-2	TGCGCCAGCGCGGATACAGGGCGCTATGGCTACACCTTC	CASADTGRYGYTF
many	TRBD1	TRBV12-3/TRBV12-4	TRBJ1-2	TGTGCCAGCAGGAACCCGGGACAGGGGTGGAGGGGCTACACCTTC	CASRNPGQGWRGYTF
few	NA	TRBV6-1	TRBJ2-7	TGTGCCAGCAGTGCCGCGGGGACAGCGGACTACGAGCAGTACTTC	CASSAAGTADYEQYF
few	TRBD1	TRBV11-2	TRBJ1-2	TGTGCCAGCAGCCCATTGGACAGGAGAGACTATGGCTACACCTTC	CASSPLDRRDYGYTF
NA	TRBD1	TRBV3-1	TRBJ1-2	TGTGCCAGCAGCCAGATCGAGGGGGCGCTTGGCTACACCTTC	CASSQIEGALGYTF
few	TRBD2	TRBV4-2	TRBJ2-1	TGTGCCAGCAGCCAAGATCAGTGGGGTAGCGGGGGGGCCTCTCGGCAGTTCTTC	CASSQDQWGSGGASRQFF
NA	NA	TRBV12-3/TRBV12-4	TRBJ2-4	TGTGCCAGCGGACGAGCCAAAAACATTCAGTACTTC	CASGRAKNIQYF
NA	NA	TRBV29-1	TRBJ2-2	TGCAGCGTTGCCCCCCTCCAGGGCTTAGGGGGTCGGGTCGGGGAGCCGTTTTTT	CSVAPLQGLGGRVGEPFF
NA	NA	TRBV28	TRBJ1-2	TGTGCCAGCAGTGTCCCGGGGGCGGTTGGCTACACCTTC	CASSVPGAVGYTF
NA	NA	TRBV12-3/TRBV12-4	TRBJ1-6	TGTGCCAGCACCCTCTCCACCACTGGATCCTATAATTCACCCCTCCACTTT	CASTLSTTGSYNSPLHF
NA	TRBD1	TRBV5-1	TRBJ1-6	TGCGCCAGCAGGCCCGGGACAGGGGGTGACTTACCCCTCCACTTT	CASRPGTGGDLPLHF
few	NA	TRBV5-5	TRBJ2-7	TGTGCCAGCAGCTTGACGACTACTTCATTGTCGGTTATTGCCGAGCAGTACTTC	CASSLTTTSLSVIAEQYF
few	NA	TRBV5-1	TRBJ2-1	TGCGCCAGCAGCGAAGATTCCAGCTCCTACAATGAGCAGTTCTTC	CASSEDSSSYNEQFF
NA	TRBD2	TRBV12-3/TRBV12-4	TRBJ2-7	TGTGCCAGCAGTTTTAGACTAGCGGGGGACGAGCAGTACTTC	CASSFRLAGDEQYF
NA	NA	TRBV14	TRBJ2-7	TGTGCCAGCGGCCCAAGGACCCCTGTCGAGCAGTACTTC	CASGPRTPVEQYF
many	NA	TRBV12-3/TRBV12-4	TRBJ2-7	TGTGCCAGCAGTTACGGGGGCGAGCAGTACTTC	CASSYGGEQYF